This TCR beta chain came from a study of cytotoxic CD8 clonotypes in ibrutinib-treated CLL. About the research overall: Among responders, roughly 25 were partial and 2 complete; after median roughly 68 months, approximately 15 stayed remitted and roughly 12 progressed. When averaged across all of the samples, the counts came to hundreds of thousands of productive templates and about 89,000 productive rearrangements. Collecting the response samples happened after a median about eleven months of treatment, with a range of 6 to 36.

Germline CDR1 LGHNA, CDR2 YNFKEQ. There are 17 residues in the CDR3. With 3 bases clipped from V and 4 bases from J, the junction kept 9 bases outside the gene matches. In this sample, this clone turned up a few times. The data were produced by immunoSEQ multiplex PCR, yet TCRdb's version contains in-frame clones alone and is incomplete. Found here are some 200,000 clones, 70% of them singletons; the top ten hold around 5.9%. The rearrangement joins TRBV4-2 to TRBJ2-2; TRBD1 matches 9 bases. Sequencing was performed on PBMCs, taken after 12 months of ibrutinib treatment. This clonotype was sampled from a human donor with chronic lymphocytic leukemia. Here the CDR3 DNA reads TGTGCCAGCAGCCACGTTCCCGGGACAGGGTCCACCGGGGAGCTGTTTTTT. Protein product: CASSHVPGTGSTGELFF.